The clone carrying this T cell receptor (beta chain) came up many times. Its antigen is still unknown. The V gene's germline CDR1 is SGHAT and CDR2 FQNNGV. Germline trimming cut 5 bases from V and 3 bases from J; bases unmatched to any gene: 5. The CDR3 is made up of 14 amino acids. The data are from a study of T cells after yellow fever vaccination. About the research overall: When fractions had low cell numbers, they were prepared with SMART-Seq v4 Ultra Low Input. Points from the study as a whole: In post-booster samples, most primary-vaccination clones reappeared (just under 97% CD4, 75% to 90% CD8).

By 5'RACE template switching, TCR cDNA was produced, with a universal primer site and UMIs added in the process. Each CDR3 protein gets one entry after TCRdb re-called the 5' RACE reads with MiXCR. The repertoire holds more than 90,000 distinct CDR3 sequences, with 7% to 8.5% as singletons. Sequences were derived from CD8+ T cells sorted from PBMCs, sampled 45 days after the yellow fever booster vaccination. V and J are TRBV11-2 and TRBJ2-7; 9 nucleotides match TRBD1. This receptor was obtained from a man aged 30 to 39 who received the YFV17D yellow fever vaccine. The CDR3 nucleotides read TGTGCCAGCAGCCTGGACAGGGGATTCTACGAGCAGTACTTC. Translation gives CASSLDRGFYEQYF. Based on the CDR3 plus reference TRBV11-2 and TRBJ2-7, the full variable domain is EAGVAQSPRYKIIEKRQSVAFWCNPISGHATLYWYQQILGQGPKLLIQFQNNGVVDDSQLPKDRFSAERLKGVDSTLKIQPAKLEDSAVYLCASSLDRGFYEQYFGPGTRLTVT.